What follows are 17 T cell receptor beta chains derived from one specimen sequenced in a study of vaccination and CD4 T cells after COVID-19. Once obtained from cultured CD4+ T cells, the DNA was sequenced using the Oncomine TCR Beta short-read assay. TCRdb passed the PCR reads through MiXCR, listing each CDR3 protein once. This sample carries under 2,500 distinct CDR3 sequences, roughly 50% of them seen once, and the ten largest clones take around 71%. Treatment: approximately 10-day PBMC culture with coronavirus spike peptide pools or control peptides (ViraFEST assay). Gathering of the CD4+ T cells, from the unexposed donor, took place before the COVID-19 pandemic (2011-2018). The antigens of these receptors remain unknown. The sequenced sample consisted of CD4+ T cells from blood, cultured in vitro. The receptors stem from a human donor in good health.

The J gene is TRBJ2-2, the V gene TRBV10-1; TRBD1 is a possible D gene (6 bases). The CDR3 contains 16 residues. Germline CDR1 WNHNN, CDR2 SYGVQD (reference sequence). V lost 3 bases and J lost 8, with 19 bases in between. The CDR3 DNA follows: TGCGCCAGCAGTGAACCGTCCGACGAGGGGGAAGGGGAGCTGTTTTTT. Protein product: CASSEPSDEGEGELFF.

V usage is TRBV20-1 and J usage is TRBJ2-1; D uncertain. Looked up from germline, CDR1 is DFQATT and CDR2 is SNEGSKA (reference sequence). The CDR3 consists of 15 residues. V was pared by 3 bases and J by 5 bases, with 17 bases between. CDR3 amino acids: CSASIGPAFDNEQFF. The CDR3 bases are TGCAGTGCTAGCATCGGCCCGGCCTTCGACAATGAGCAGTTCTTC.

The sample holds a few counts of this clonotype. The CDR3 loop reads CATSAQGYTGELFF. The CDR3 DNA follows: TGTGCCACCAGTGCTCAGGGGTACACCGGGGAGCTGTTTTTT. V gene TRBV24-1 combines with J gene TRBJ2-2; possible D gene TRBD1, 6 bases. The CDR3 is made up of 14 amino acids. Trimming removed 5 bases from V and 3 bases from J, with 9 bases in between. CDR1 is KGHDR, CDR2 SFDVKD, per germline.

This chain connects TRBV7-9 to TRBJ1-1; TRBD1 matches 8 bases. From germline, CDR1 is SEHNR and CDR2 FQNEAQ (reference sequence). The CDR3 contains 17 residues. The junction had 11 bases not matched to a gene; V was cut back by 5 bases and J by 0 bases. CDR3 sequence: CASSPLWTGLVNTEAFF. For the CDR3, the DNA is TGTGCCAGCAGCCCCCTTTGGACAGGGTTGGTGAACACTGAAGCTTTCTTT.

This rearrangement joins TRBV5-5 to TRBJ1-5, with D possibly being TRBD1 (5 bases). This CDR3 is built from 14 residues. Between the trimmed V and J ends, which lost 0 bases and 2 bases, there was a span of 6 bases. Germline CDR1 is SGHKS and CDR2 is YYEKEE (reference sequence). Here the CDR3 reads CASSLVRGNQPQHF. The CDR3 nucleotides read TGTGCCAGCAGCTTGGTCAGGGGCAATCAGCCCCAGCATTTT.

This clonotype appeared a few times. This sequence joins TRBV6-2 or TRBV6-3 and TRBJ1-5; D might be TRBD1 (5 bases). This CDR3 has 15 residues. The ends were cut back, 3 bases at V and 3 bases at J, with 12 bases in the middle. Germline V gene data show CDR1 as MNHEY and CDR2 as SVGEGT. The CDR3 reads CASSYRGADNQPQHF. The CDR3, as DNA: TGTGCCAGCAGTTATCGTGGGGCCGACAATCAGCCCCAGCATTTT.

DNA of the CDR3: TGTGCCAGCTGCTTTGGGGGGACAGGGTCCTCCTATGGCTACACCTTC. This translates into CASCFGGTGSSYGYTF. The gene calls are TRBV6-1 and TRBJ1-2, with TRBD1 matching 9 bases. Germline V gene data show CDR1 as MNHNS and CDR2 as SASEGT. The CDR3 length is 16 residues. The V and J ends lost 8 bases and 4 bases, in that order; junction bases with no gene match: 14.

This chain uses TRBV15 with TRBJ1-2; D unclear. The germline V gene has CDR1 LNHNV and CDR2 YYDKDF (reference sequence). This CDR3 is built from 14 residues. V was pared by 0 bases and J by 2 bases, with 7 bases between. The chain's CDR3 is CATSRDRLNYGYTF. The CDR3 coding sequence is TGTGCCACCAGCAGAGATCGTCTGAACTATGGCTACACCTTC.

CDR3 DNA sequence: TGCAGCGTTGGCCCGGACACTGAAGCTTTCTTT. Translation gives CSVGPDTEAFF. The chain has TRBV29-1 and TRBJ1-1; no clear D. The germline CDR1 and CDR2 sequences are SQVTM and ANQGSEA. The CDR3 has 11 residues. Trimming stripped 4 bases from V and 3 bases from J, with 6 bases between. Based on the CDR3 plus reference TRBV29-1 and TRBJ1-1, the full variable domain is SAVISQKPSRDICQRGTSLTIQCQVDSQVTMMFWYRQQPGQSLTLIATANQGSEATYESGFVIDKFPISRPNLTFSTLTVSNMSPEDSSIYLCSVGPDTEAFFGQGTRLTVV.

This clonotype turned up a few times. The chain couples TRBV7-6 to TRBJ2-1; D not resolved. The CDR3 spans 17 residues. V shed 0 bases and J shed 0 bases, with 12 bases lying between them. Germline V lookup: CDR1 SGHVS, CDR2 FNYEAQ. In nucleotides, the CDR3 is TGTGCCAGCAGCTTAGCTCTCGGGCTGAGCTCCTACAATGAGCAGTTCTTC. Amino acids: CASSLALGLSSYNEQFF.

V and J are TRBV20-1 and TRBJ2-7; 13 nucleotides agree with TRBD2. The ends lost 1 base at V and 5 bases at J; junction bases unmatched: 8. Germline V gene data show CDR1 as DFQATT and CDR2 as SNEGSKA (reference sequence). The CDR3 sequence is 16 residues long. CDR3 residues: CSARAPPGLAGNEQYF. The CDR3, as DNA: TGCAGTGCTAGAGCGCCGCCGGGACTAGCGGGAAACGAGCAGTACTTC.

This clonotype has just a few counts. The V and J genes are TRBV6-1 and TRBJ1-6; 7 bases are shared with TRBD1. The germline gives CDR1 MNHNS, CDR2 SASEGT. J was trimmed by 2 bases and V by 6 bases; bases with no gene match: 10. This CDR3 comprises 17 residues. The CDR3 DNA reads as TGTGCCAGCAGCTCCGACAGGGTCGACCCCTATAATTCACCCCTCCACTTT. Translation: CASSSDRVDPYNSPLHF.

The chain combines TRBV27 with TRBJ2-5, with D possibly called TRBD1 or TRBD2 (5 bases each). The CDR3 totals 14 residues. Trimming stripped 4 bases from V and 9 bases from J, with 18 bases between. Germline CDR1 and CDR2: MNHEY and SMNVEV (reference sequence). CDR3 sequence reads: CASSSSGTVGAQYF. The CDR3 nucleotides are TGTGCCAGCAGTTCGTCCGGGACGGTAGGGGCCCAGTACTTC.

The chain has TRBV7-8 and TRBJ2-6; 8 bases map to TRBD1. The CDR3 is 17 residues long. The germline V gene encodes CDR1 SGHVS and CDR2 FQNEAQ. V dropped 6 bases and J dropped 0; count of bases not matched to a gene: 7. CDR3 sequence (DNA): TGTGCCAGCAGGTCGGACAGGGCGTACTCTGGGGCCAACGTCCTGACTTTC. It specifies CASRSDRAYSGANVLTF.

The rearrangement uses TRBV6-2 or TRBV6-3 and TRBJ1-1; no clear D. The CDR3 runs 16 residues. In germline, CDR1 is MNHEY, CDR2 SVGEGT. Trimming left V 2 bases short and J 6 bases short, with 19 bases between. In nucleotides, the CDR3 is TGTGCCAGCAGTTACCCGACCGGTGGAATTGGGTCTGAAGCTTTCTTT. It specifies CASSYPTGGIGSEAFF.

The chain links TRBV6-5 to TRBJ1-1; no clear D. The CDR3 has 14 residues. Looked up from germline, CDR1 is MNHEY and CDR2 is SVGAGI. V gave up 0 bases and J gave up 1 base, with 6 bases separating them. CDR3 DNA: TGTGCCAGCAGTTACTCTCCCAGGAACACTGAAGCTTTCTTT. Translation: CASSYSPRNTEAFF.

The chain has TRBV21-1 and TRBJ2-7; the D call of TRBD1 is as the table states it, not checked on the DNA. TRBV21-1 is shown as a pseudogene. This CDR3 is 15 amino acids long. This chain's CDR3 is CASSKGQLNTYEQYF. The CDR3 nucleotides are TGTGCCAGCAGCAAGGGACAACTGAATACCTACGAGCAGTACTTC.